This entry features one T cell receptor beta chain sequence. Its antigen is unknown. Expressed TCRB transcripts were sequenced because the entire RNA isolate underwent reverse transcription. Method: immunoSEQ multiplex PCR; TCRdb's copy keeps in-frame clones and lacks some. The table has about 400,000 clones, around 12% seen once. This record belongs to a study of beta chain features in type 1 diabetes. Germline CDR1 reads MNHNY; CDR2 reads SVGAGI (reference sequence). The CDR3 is 14 residues long. V lost 10 bases to trimming and J lost 7 bases; unmatched junction nucleotides: 9. Findings and limits, study-wide: Cells that show high TCR expression could be over-represented by cDNA sequencing. Insertions at VDJ junctions were less frequent in type 1 diabetes patients. These patients also deleted more nucleotides at the same junctions. Shortening of TCRB CDR3s, moderate but significant, appeared in all four CD4+ subsets of Type 1 diabetes patients. Whether TCRB rearrangement is influenced by HLA type went unresolved here.

The sample consisted of naive CD4+ T cells from blood. V usage is TRBV6-6 and J usage is TRBJ2-1; 11 bases align to TRBD2. The clonotype originates from a woman between 18 and 29 years old with type 1 diabetes. In nucleotides, the CDR3 is TGTGCCACCGTAGCGGGAGGGGTTAGGAATGAGCAGTTCTTC. Amino acids: CATVAGGVRNEQFF.